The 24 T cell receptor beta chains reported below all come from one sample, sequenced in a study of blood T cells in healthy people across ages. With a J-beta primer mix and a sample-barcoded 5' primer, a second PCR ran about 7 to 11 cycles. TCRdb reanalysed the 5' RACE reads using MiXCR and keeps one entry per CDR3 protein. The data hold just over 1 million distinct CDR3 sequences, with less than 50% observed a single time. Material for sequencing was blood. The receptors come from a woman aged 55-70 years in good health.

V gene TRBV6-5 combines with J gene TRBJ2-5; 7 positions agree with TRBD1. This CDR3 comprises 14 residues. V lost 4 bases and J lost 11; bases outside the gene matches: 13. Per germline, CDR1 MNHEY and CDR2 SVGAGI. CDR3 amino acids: CASSFDRVWDEQYF. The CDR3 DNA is TGTGCCAGCAGTTTCGACAGGGTTTGGGATGAGCAGTACTTC.

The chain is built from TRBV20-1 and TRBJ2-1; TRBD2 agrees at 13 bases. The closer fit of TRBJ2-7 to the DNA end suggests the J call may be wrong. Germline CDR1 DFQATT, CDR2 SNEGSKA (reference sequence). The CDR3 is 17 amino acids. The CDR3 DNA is TGCAGTGCTATGGGATGGCGGACTAGCGGGAGTGGGAATGAGCAGTACTTC. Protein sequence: CSAMGWRTSGSGNEQYF.

CDR3 sequence reads: CSAKRTNSYEQFF. CDR3 coding DNA: TGCAGTGCTAAACGGACTAACTCCTACGAGCAGTTCTTC. The genes are TRBV20-1 and TRBJ2-7; tentative D call: TRBD2 (6 bases). The end of the DNA aligns better with TRBJ2-1, so the J call may be wrong. The CDR3 runs 13 residues. Germline CDR1 is DFQATT and CDR2 is SNEGSKA (reference sequence).

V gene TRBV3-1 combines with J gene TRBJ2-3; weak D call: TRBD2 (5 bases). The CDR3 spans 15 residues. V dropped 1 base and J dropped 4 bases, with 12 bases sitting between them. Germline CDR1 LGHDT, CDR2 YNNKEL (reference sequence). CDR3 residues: CASSQGSISADTQYF. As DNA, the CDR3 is TGTGCCAGCAGCCAAGGGAGCATTAGCGCAGATACGCAGTATTTT.

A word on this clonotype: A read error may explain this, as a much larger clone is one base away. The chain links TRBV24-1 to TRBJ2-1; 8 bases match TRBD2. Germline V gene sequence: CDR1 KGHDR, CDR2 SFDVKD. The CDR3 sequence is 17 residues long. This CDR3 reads CTTSVGGAGVAYNEQFF. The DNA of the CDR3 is TGTACCACCAGTGTTGGGGGAGCGGGAGTGGCCTACAATGAGCAGTTCTTC.

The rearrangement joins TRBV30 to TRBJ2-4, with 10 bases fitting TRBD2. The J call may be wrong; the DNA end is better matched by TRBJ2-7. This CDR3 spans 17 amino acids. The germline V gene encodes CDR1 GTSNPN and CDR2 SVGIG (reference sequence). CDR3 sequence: CAWSVLAGADRSYEQYF. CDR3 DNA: TGTGCCTGGAGTGTCCTAGCGGGAGCGGATCGTTCCTACGAGCAGTACTTC.

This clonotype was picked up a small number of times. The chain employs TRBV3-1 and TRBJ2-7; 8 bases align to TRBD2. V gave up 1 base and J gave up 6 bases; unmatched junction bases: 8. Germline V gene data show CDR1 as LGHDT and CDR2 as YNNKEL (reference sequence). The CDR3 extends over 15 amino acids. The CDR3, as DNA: TGTGCCAGCAGCCAAGGGCGGACTAGCTGGGCCGAGCAGTACTTC. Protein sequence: CASSQGRTSWAEQYF.

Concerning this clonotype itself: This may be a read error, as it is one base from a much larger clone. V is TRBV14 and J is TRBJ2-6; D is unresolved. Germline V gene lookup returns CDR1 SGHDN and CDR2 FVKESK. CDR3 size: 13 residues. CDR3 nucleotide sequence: TGTGCCGGCAGCCAAGTAGGGGCCAACGTCCTGACTTTC. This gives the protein CAGSQVGANVLTF.

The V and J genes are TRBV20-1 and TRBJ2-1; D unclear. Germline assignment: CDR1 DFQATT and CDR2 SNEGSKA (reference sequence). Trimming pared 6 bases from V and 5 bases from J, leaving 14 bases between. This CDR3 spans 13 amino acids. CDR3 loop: CSARHPINNEQFF. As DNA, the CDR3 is TGCAGTGCCAGACATCCGATTAACAATGAGCAGTTCTTC.

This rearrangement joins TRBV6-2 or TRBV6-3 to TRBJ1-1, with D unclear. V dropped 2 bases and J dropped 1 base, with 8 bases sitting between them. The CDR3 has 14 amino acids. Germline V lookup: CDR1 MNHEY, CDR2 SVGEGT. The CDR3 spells CASSYDAGNTEAFF. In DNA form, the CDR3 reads TGTGCCAGCAGTTACGATGCGGGGAACACTGAAGCTTTCTTT.

Written as DNA, the CDR3 is TGTGCCACCAGCAGAGAGACTAGCGGGAGCAGGGAGCTGTTTTTT. Its translation: CATSRETSGSRELFF. The chain couples TRBV15 to TRBJ2-2; 12 bases align to TRBD2. The V and J ends lost 0 bases and 9 bases, in that order; junction bases with no gene match: 2. The CDR3 has 15 amino acids. From germline, CDR1 is LNHNV and CDR2 YYDKDF (reference sequence).

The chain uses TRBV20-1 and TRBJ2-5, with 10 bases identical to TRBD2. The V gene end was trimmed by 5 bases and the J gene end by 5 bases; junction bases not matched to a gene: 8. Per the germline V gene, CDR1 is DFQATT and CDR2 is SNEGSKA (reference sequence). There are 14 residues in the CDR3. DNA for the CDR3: TGCAGTGCTGATAGCGGGAGGAGGAGGGAGACCCAGTACTTC. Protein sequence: CSADSGRRRETQYF.

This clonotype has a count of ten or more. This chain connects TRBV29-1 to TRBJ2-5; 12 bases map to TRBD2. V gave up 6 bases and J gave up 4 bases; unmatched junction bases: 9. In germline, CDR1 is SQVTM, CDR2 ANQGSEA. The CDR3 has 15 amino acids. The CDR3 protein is CSVGTSGLSPETQYF. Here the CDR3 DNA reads TGCAGCGTCGGGACTAGCGGGTTGTCCCCAGAGACCCAGTACTTC.

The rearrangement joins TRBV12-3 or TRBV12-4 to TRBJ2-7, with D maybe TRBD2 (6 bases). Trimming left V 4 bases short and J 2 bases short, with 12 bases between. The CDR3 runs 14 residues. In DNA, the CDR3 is TGTGCCAGCAGTTCAGGAGGGCCCACCTACGAGCAGTACTTC. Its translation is CASSSGGPTYEQYF.

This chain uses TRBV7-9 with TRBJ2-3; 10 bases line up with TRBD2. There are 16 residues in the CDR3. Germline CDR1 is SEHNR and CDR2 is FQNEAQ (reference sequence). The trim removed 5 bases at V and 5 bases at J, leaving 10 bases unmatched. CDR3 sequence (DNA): TGTGCCAGCAGCCCCAACCTAGCGGGAGTATTAGATACGCAGTATTTT. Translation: CASSPNLAGVLDTQYF. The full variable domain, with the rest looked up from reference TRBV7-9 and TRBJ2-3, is DTGVSQNPRHKITKRGQNVTFRCDPISEHNRLYWYRQTLGQGPEFLTYFQNEAQLEKSRLLSDRFSAERPKGSFSTLEIQRTEQGDSAMYLCASSPNLAGVLDTQYFGPGTRLTVL.

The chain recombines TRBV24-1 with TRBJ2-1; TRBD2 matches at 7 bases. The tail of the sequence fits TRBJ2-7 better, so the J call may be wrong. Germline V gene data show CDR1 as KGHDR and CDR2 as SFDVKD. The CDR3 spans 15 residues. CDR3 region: CATRADGGSYNEQYF. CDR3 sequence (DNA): TGTGCCACCAGGGCGGACGGGGGGTCCTACAATGAGCAGTACTTC.

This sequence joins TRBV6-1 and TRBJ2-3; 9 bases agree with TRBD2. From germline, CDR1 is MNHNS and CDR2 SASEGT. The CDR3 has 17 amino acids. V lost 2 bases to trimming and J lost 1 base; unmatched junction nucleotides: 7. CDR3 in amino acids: CASSENTSGHRTDTQYF. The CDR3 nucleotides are TGTGCCAGCAGTGAAAACACTAGCGGGCATCGCACAGATACGCAGTATTTT.

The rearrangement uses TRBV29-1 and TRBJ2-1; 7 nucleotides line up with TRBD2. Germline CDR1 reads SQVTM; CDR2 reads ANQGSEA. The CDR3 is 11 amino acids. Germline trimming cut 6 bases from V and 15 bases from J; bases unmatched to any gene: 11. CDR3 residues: CSVLLARRRFF. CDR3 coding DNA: TGCAGCGTCCTACTAGCGAGAAGGCGGTTCTTC.

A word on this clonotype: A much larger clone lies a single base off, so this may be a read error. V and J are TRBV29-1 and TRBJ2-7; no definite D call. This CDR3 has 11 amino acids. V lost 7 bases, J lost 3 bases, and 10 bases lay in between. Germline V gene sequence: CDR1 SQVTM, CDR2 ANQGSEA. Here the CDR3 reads CSGASSYEQYF. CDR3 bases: TGCAGCGGTGCCTCTAGCTACGAGCAGTACTTC.

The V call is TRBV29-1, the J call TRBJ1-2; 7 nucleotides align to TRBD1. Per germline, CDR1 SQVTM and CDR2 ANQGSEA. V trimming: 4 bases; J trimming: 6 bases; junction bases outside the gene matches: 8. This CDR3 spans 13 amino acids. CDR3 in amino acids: CSVVSGGINGYTF. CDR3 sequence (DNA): TGCAGCGTTGTTTCAGGGGGGATCAATGGCTACACCTTC.

CDR3 sequence reads: CASSTLRTGSSYEQYF. The CDR3 region has the DNA TGTGCCAGCTCAACCCTCCGGACGGGAAGCTCCTACGAGCAGTACTTC. The chain joins TRBV18 to TRBJ2-7; D is possibly TRBD2 (5 bases). Germline CDR1 reads KGHSH; CDR2 reads LQKENI. V lost 5 bases to trimming and J lost 0 bases, with 17 bases between them. This CDR3 is built from 16 residues.

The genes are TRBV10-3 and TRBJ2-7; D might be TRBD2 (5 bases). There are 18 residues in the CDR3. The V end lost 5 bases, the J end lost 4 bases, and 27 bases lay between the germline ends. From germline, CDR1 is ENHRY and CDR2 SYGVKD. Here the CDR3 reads CAISPRGGLHLEPYEQYF. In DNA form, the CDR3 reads TGTGCCATCAGTCCCCGTGGCGGGCTCCACTTAGAACCTTACGAGCAGTACTTC.

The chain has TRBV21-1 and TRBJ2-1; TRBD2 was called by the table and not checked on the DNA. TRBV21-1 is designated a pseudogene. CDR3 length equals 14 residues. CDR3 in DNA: TGTGCCAGCACTCCTAGCGGGAACTACAATGAGCAGTTCTTC. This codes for CASTPSGNYNEQFF.

CDR3 loop: CASSRDARGVLNIQYF. The CDR3 coding sequence is TGTGCCAGCAGTCGGGACGCCCGGGGGGTTTTAAACATTCAGTACTTC. J is TRBJ2-7 and V is TRBV6-5, with 7 bases aligning to TRBD2. The end of the DNA is better explained by TRBJ2-4, so the J call may be wrong. CDR3 size: 16 residues. Looked up from germline, CDR1 is MNHEY and CDR2 is SVGAGI.